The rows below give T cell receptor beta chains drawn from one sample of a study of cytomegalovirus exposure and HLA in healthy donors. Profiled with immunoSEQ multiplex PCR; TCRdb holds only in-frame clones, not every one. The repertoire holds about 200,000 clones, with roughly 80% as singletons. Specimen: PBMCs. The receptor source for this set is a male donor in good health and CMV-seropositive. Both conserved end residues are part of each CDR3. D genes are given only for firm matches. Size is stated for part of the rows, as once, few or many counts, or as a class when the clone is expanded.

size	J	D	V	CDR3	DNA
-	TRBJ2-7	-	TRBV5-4	CASSLMGRSDEQYF	TGTGCCAGCAGCTTGATGGGCAGGTCCGACGAGCAGTACTTC
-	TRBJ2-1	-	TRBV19	CASNFPGEQFF	TGTGCCAGTAATTTCCCGGGTGAGCAGTTCTTC
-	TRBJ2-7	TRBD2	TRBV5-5	CASSLAPLAGGPMSYEQYF	TGTGCCAGCAGCTTGGCCCCCTTAGCGGGGGGGCCTATGAGCTACGAGCAGTACTTC
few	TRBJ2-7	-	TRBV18	CASSSGRDEQYF	TGTGCCAGCTCATCAGGCAGGGACGAGCAGTACTTC
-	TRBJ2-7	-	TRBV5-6	CASSLAGLNEQYF	TGTGCCAGCAGCTTGGCAGGACTGAACGAGCAGTACTTC
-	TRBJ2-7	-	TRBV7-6	CASSLGARDLTGEQYF	TGTGCCAGCAGCTTAGGGGCCCGGGACTTAACAGGCGAGCAGTACTTC
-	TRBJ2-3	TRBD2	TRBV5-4	CASGGVQGTDTQYF	TGTGCCAGCGGGGGGGTACAGGGCACAGATACGCAGTATTTT
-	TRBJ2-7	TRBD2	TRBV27	CASSFSGRAYEQYF	TGTGCCAGCAGTTTCAGCGGGAGGGCATACGAGCAGTACTTC
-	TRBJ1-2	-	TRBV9	CASSVSGDYGYTF	TGTGCCAGCAGCGTCTCCGGGGACTATGGCTACACCTTC
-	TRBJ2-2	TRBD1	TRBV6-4	CASRGQSNTGELFF	TGTGCCAGCAGGGGACAGTCGAACACCGGGGAGCTGTTTTTT
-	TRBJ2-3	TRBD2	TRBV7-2	CASSLAGGPGGNTQYF	TGTGCCAGCAGCTTAGCGGGAGGGCCCGGTGGAAATACGCAGTATTTT
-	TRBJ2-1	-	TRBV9	CASSVDGRGPTIGNEQFF	TGTGCCAGCAGCGTAGATGGGCGGGGGCCCACCATAGGCAATGAGCAGTTCTTC
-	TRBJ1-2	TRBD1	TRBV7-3	CASSPTGGRVYGYTF	TGTGCCAGCAGCCCCACAGGGGGCAGGGTCTATGGCTACACCTTC